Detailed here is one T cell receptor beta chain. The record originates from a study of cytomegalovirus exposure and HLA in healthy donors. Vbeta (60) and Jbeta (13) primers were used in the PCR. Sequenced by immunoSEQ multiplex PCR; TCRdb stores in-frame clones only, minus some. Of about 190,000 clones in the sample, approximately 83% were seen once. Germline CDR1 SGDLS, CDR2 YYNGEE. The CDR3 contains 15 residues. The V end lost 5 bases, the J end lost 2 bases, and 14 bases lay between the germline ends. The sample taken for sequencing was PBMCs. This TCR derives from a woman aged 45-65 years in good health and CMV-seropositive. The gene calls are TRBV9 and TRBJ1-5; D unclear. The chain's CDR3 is CASSPWEGGNQPQHF. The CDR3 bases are TGTGCCAGCAGTCCTTGGGAGGGCGGCAATCAGCCCCAGCATTTT.